This T cell receptor beta chain was recovered during a study of cytomegalovirus exposure and HLA in healthy donors. Study outcomes and limitations: A later analysis linked a missense variant in DCLRE1C to the trimming of TCR beta V and J genes.

60 Vbeta and 13 Jbeta primers were used in PCR. In the source study's methods: An analysis performed later counted 81 million or so unique TCR beta chains (roughly 11 million of them shared). The table came from immunoSEQ multiplex PCR; TCRdb's copy has only in-frame clones and leaves some out. The V and J calls and clone size are taken from that table; D and trimming were inferred from the DNA. The sample includes 310,000 or so clones, around 90% seen only once; the top ten take around 2.1%. The germline CDR1 and CDR2 sequences are SGHTA and FQGTGA. This CDR3 region has 22 residues. V was pared by 1 base and J by 0 bases, with 17 bases of the junction left unmatched. Likely unrecorded immune exposures existed in these nominally healthy donors. Concerning this clone: Its specificity is not known.

The sequence derives from a woman younger than 35 in good health and CMV-seronegative. Sample: PBMCs. The chain recombines TRBV7-3 with TRBJ2-6; the match to TRBD1 covers 8 bases. CDR3 sequence (DNA): TGTGCCAGCAGCTTAATGGGGGGACAGGCCCTTGACCCCTTCTCTGGGGCCAACGTCCTGACTTTC. Its translation is CASSLMGGQALDPFSGANVLTF.